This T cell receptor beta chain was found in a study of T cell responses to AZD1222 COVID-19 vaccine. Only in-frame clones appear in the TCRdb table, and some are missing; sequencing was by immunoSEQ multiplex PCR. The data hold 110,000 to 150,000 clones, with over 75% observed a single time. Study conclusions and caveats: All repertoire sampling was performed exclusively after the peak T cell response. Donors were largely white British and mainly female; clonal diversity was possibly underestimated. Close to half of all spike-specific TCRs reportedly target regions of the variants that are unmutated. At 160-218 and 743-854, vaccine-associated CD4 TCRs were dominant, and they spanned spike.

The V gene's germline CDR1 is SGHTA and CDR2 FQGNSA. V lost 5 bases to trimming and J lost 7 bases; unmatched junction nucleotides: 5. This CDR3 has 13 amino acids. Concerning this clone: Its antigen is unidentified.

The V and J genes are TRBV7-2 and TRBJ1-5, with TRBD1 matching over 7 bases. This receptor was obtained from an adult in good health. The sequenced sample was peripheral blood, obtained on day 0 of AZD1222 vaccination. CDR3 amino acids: CASSEQGNQPQHF. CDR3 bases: TGTGCCAGCAGCGAACAGGGGAACCAGCCCCAGCATTTT.